This passage covers 4 T cell receptor beta chains from one sample sequenced in a study of blood T cell repertoires in COVID-19. TCRdb's table, derived via immunoSEQ multiplex PCR, lists solely in-frame clones and lacks some. The repertoire consists of about 140,000 clones, with 75% to 90% occurring once and the leading ten covering 4% to 5%. Sequenced input: peripheral blood. The receptors originated from a woman aged 80 or over with acute or convalescent COVID-19.

This clone was detected a few times. V usage is TRBV19 and J usage is TRBJ1-1, with a weak D call TRBD1 (6 bases). Germline-derived CDR1 and CDR2 are LNHDA and SQIVND (reference sequence). The CDR3 sequence is 16 residues long. Trimming left V 5 bases short and J 0 bases short, with 16 bases between. CDR3 DNA sequence: TGTGCCAGTAGTCCTAGGGGGGGAGATCTGAACACTGAAGCTTTCTTT. Its protein product is CASSPRGGDLNTEAFF.

The chain uses TRBV19 and TRBJ2-2; 10 nucleotides match TRBD1. The germline gives CDR1 LNHDA, CDR2 SQIVND (reference sequence). Trimming cost V 4 bases and J 4 bases; bases outside gene matches: 6. This CDR3 spans 16 amino acids. The CDR3 DNA follows: TGTGCCAGTAGTACCCGCCGGACAGGGGGCACCGGGGAGCTGTTTTTT. This encodes CASSTRRTGGTGELFF.

This chain connects TRBV11-1 to TRBJ1-1, with D unclear. Trimming removed 3 bases at V and 4 bases at J, with 9 bases between. Germline assignment: CDR1 SGHAT and CDR2 FQDESV (reference sequence). This CDR3 is built from 13 residues. The CDR3 DNA follows: TGTGCCAGCAGCTTCGCATCGGGCACTGAAGCTTTCTTT. It yields the protein CASSFASGTEAFF.

The rearrangement links TRBV3-1 (or the pseudogene TRBV3-2) to TRBJ1-2; D perhaps matches TRBD1 (5 bases). Germline values: CDR1 LGHDT, CDR2 YNNKEL (reference sequence). The V gene lost 2 bases and the J gene lost 4 bases, with 20 bases spanning the gap. The CDR3 extends over 17 amino acids. CDR3 in amino acids: CASSQPIAGRSRYGYTF. DNA of the CDR3: TGTGCCAGCAGCCAACCAATCGCAGGGAGGTCCCGCTATGGCTACACCTTC.